These 24 T cell receptor beta chains share one sample of origin, sequenced in a study of shared clonotypes between healthy human individuals (dated by TCRdb to the early 2020s). The receptor library was made with the immunoSEQ multiplex PCR assay. Imported from immuneACCESS, the table was reduced by TCRdb to in-frame sequences with V and J called. These copies leave out some clones; in studies compared against another copy, an unresolved V gene accounts for under half, and the cause of the remainder is not known. The sample yields 300,000 to 400,000 clones; roughly 84% were counted once. The top ten clones comprise 16% of the sample. The sequenced sample consisted of memory CD8+ T cells sorted from blood. The label giving this sample's cell subset or site can be read as: CD45RO+ cells pooled with CCR7-negative TemRA cells. Every receptor here comes from a young man in good health.

V gene TRBV7-2 combines with J gene TRBJ1-1, with 7 bases that match TRBD1. The germline gives CDR1 SGHTA, CDR2 FQGNSA. Unmatched junction bases numbered 3, after V lost 1 base and J lost 7 bases. The CDR3 runs 13 residues. In DNA form, the CDR3 reads TGTGCCAGCAGCTTAGTATGGGACAGTGAAGCTTTCTTT. Translation gives CASSLVWDSEAFF.

The chain has TRBV2 and TRBJ2-1, with D perhaps TRBD1 (5 bases). This CDR3 spans 15 amino acids. Germline-derived CDR1 and CDR2 are SNHLY and FYNNEI. V shed 3 bases and J shed 0 bases, with 9 bases lying between them. For the CDR3, the DNA is TGTGCCAGCAGTGAGTCAGGGTTCTCCTACAATGAGCAGTTCTTC. Protein sequence: CASSESGFSYNEQFF.

This rearrangement joins TRBV7-9 to TRBJ2-3, with TRBD1 identical over 9 bases. J was trimmed by 2 bases and V by 5 bases; bases with no gene match: 8. CDR1 and CDR2 (germline): SEHNR, FQNEAQ (reference sequence). This CDR3 contains 16 residues. Here the CDR3 DNA reads TGTGCCAGCAGCCGAACGACAGGGGGTTTCACAGATACGCAGTATTTT. Encoded protein: CASSRTTGGFTDTQYF.

This sequence joins TRBV20-1 and TRBJ2-1, with D hard to call. V shed 5 bases and J shed 7 bases, with 9 bases lying between them. CDR3 length equals 11 residues. Germline values: CDR1 DFQATT, CDR2 SNEGSKA (reference sequence). The CDR3: CSAQLWNEQFF. CDR3 nucleotides: TGCAGTGCTCAGCTATGGAATGAGCAGTTCTTC.

The V call is TRBV5-1, the J call TRBJ2-3, with no clear D. V was cut by 0 bases and J by 6 bases, with 11 bases left in between. CDR3 size: 14 residues. Germline V gives CDR1 SGHRS, CDR2 YFSETQ. This CDR3 reads CASSLVTDTDTQYF. In DNA form, the CDR3 reads TGCGCCAGCAGCTTGGTTACCGACACCGATACGCAGTATTTT.

The chain couples TRBV28 to TRBJ2-5; TRBD2 matches 8 bases. This CDR3 contains 14 residues. Unmatched junction bases numbered 8, after V lost 7 bases and J lost 4 bases. Per the germline V gene, CDR1 is MDHEN and CDR2 is SYDVKM. This CDR3 reads CASTHGGAGETQYF. CDR3 in DNA: TGTGCCAGCACCCACGGGGGGGCCGGAGAGACCCAGTACTTC.

This chain joins TRBV7-2 and TRBJ1-5; maybe TRBD1 (6 bases). The CDR3 loop spans 16 amino acids. Trimming removed 5 bases at V and 0 bases at J, with 14 bases between. CDR1 is SGHTA and CDR2 is FQGNSA in the germline V gene. The CDR3 is CASSLTGQISNQPQHF. CDR3 sequence (DNA): TGTGCCAGCAGCCTTACTGGACAGATTAGCAATCAGCCCCAGCATTTT.

This clone came up once. The gene calls are TRBV28 and TRBJ2-3; TRBD1 or TRBD2 may be the D gene (5 bases each). The germline V gene encodes CDR1 MDHEN and CDR2 SYDVKM. This CDR3 spans 17 amino acids. V lost 7 bases to trimming and J lost 2 bases, with 22 bases between them. Here the CDR3 DNA reads TGTGCCAGCATCGCACCGAGTGGGGGATCGACCACAGATACGCAGTATTTT. Amino acids: CASIAPSGGSTTDTQYF.

J is TRBJ2-3 and V is TRBV2; 9 positions match TRBD2. The germline V gene has CDR1 SNHLY and CDR2 FYNNEI. The CDR3 has 14 residues. V was pared by 8 bases and J by 4 bases, with 7 bases of the junction left unmatched. The CDR3 region is CASPAVAGADTQYF. The CDR3 DNA sequence: TGTGCCAGCCCTGCGGTAGCGGGGGCAGATACGCAGTATTTT.

V gene TRBV2 combines with J gene TRBJ2-1, with TRBD2 matching over 9 bases. The CDR3 has 16 residues. V was pared by 2 bases and J by 4 bases, with 6 bases of the junction left unmatched. Germline loops: CDR1 SNHLY, CDR2 FYNNEI. CDR3 loop: CASSERTSARYNEQFF. As DNA, the CDR3 is TGTGCCAGCAGTGAACGGACTAGCGCTAGATACAATGAGCAGTTCTTC.

The genes are TRBV30 and TRBJ2-7; possible D gene TRBD2, 5 bases. The CDR3 contains 13 residues. Trimming took 2 bases from V and 2 from J, leaving 10 bases between them. Germline-derived CDR1 and CDR2 are GTSNPN and SVGIG (reference sequence). The CDR3 bases are TGTGCCTGGAGTACCTCCGGGGCCTACGAGCAGTACTTC. Protein product: CAWSTSGAYEQYF.

This clone was observed once. This chain connects TRBV14 to TRBJ2-7; D ambiguous. V lost 8 bases and J lost 3, with 14 bases in between. This CDR3 region has 13 residues. Germline V gives CDR1 SGHDN, CDR2 FVKESK. The CDR3: CASRRTADYEQYF. The CDR3 DNA follows: TGTGCCAGCCGTCGAACGGCAGACTACGAGCAGTACTTC.

Turning to this clone: Other DNA sequences from this sample encode an identical CDR3 as well. J is TRBJ1-1 and V is TRBV29-1; D ambiguous. Germline CDR1 SQVTM, CDR2 ANQGSEA. Trimming took 5 bases from V and 1 from J, leaving 5 bases between them. There are 11 residues in the CDR3. The CDR3 spells CSVPQNTEAFF. The CDR3 DNA is TGCAGCGTTCCACAGAACACTGAAGCTTTCTTT.

A remark on this clone: A far larger clone lies a single base away; this is likely a read error. The chain employs TRBV2 and TRBJ2-7; D is ambiguous. V was trimmed by 3 bases and J by 5 bases, leaving 2 bases between them. The germline V gene has CDR1 SNHLY and CDR2 FYNNEI. CDR3 length: 10 amino acids. DNA for the CDR3: TGTGCCAGCAGTGACGACGAGCAGTACTTC. Its translation: CASSDDEQYF. Full variable domain (outside the CDR3, taken from reference TRBV2 and TRBJ2-7): EPEVTQTPSHQVTQMGQEVILRCVPISNHLYFYWYRQILGQKVEFLVSFYNNEISEKSEIFDDQFSVERPDGSNFTLKIRSTKLEDSAMYFCASSDDEQYFGPGTRLTVT.

V and J are TRBV7-8 and TRBJ2-1; 12 bases align to TRBD2. The junction had 7 bases not matched to a gene; V was cut back by 4 bases and J by 0 bases. The CDR3 has 18 amino acids. Germline loops: CDR1 SGHVS, CDR2 FQNEAQ. The chain's CDR3 is CASSSGLAGASSYNEQFF. CDR3 nucleotides: TGTGCCAGCAGCTCGGGACTAGCGGGTGCGAGCTCCTACAATGAGCAGTTCTTC.

The rearrangement joins TRBV5-6 to TRBJ2-2, with TRBD1 matching over 7 bases. The CDR3 totals 15 residues. Looked up from germline, CDR1 is SGHDT and CDR2 is YYEEEE. V lost 7 bases and J lost 7; bases outside the gene matches: 13. DNA for the CDR3: TGTGCCAGCGGACCCTGGGACAGACAGGGCGGGGAGCTGTTTTTT. It yields the protein CASGPWDRQGGELFF.

V gene TRBV9 combines with J gene TRBJ2-2; tentatively, D is TRBD2 (6 bases). The V end lost 4 bases, the J end lost 0 bases, and 13 bases lay between the germline ends. From germline, CDR1 is SGDLS and CDR2 YYNGEE. This CDR3 spans 16 amino acids. In DNA form, the CDR3 reads TGTGCCAGCAGCCCCCGGGACTTCCCGAACACCGGGGAGCTGTTTTTT. Protein: CASSPRDFPNTGELFF.

This clone appeared once. The V and J genes are TRBV7-9 and TRBJ2-7; tentative D call: TRBD1 (6 bases). V lost 5 bases and J 0 bases, leaving 17 bases between the germline ends. CDR1 is SEHNR, CDR2 FQNEAQ, per germline (reference sequence). This CDR3 spans 16 amino acids. CDR3 protein: CASSPQGTDYSYEQYF. In DNA, the CDR3 is TGTGCCAGCAGCCCCCAGGGGACCGACTACTCCTACGAGCAGTACTTC.

This clone was observed once. V usage is TRBV6-6 and J usage is TRBJ1-2; D is ambiguous. This CDR3 region has 12 residues. Looked up from germline, CDR1 is MNHNY and CDR2 is SVGAGI (reference sequence). Trimming took 7 bases from V and 6 from J, leaving 12 bases between them. CDR3 in DNA: TGTGCCAGCATCGACCTACCGGATGGCTACACCTTC. Its protein is CASIDLPDGYTF.

By sample share, this clone is medium-sized. The chain recombines TRBV7-8 with TRBJ2-7, with 8 bases that match TRBD1. CDR3 length equals 15 residues. Trimming cost V 5 bases and J 1 base; bases outside gene matches: 7. The germline V gene encodes CDR1 SGHVS and CDR2 FQNEAQ. The DNA for the CDR3 is TGTGCCAGCAGCATCCGACAGGGGCCTTCCTACGAGCAGTACTTC. Translating gives CASSIRQGPSYEQYF.

J is TRBJ2-7 and V is TRBV7-2; D uncertain. Germline-derived CDR1 and CDR2 are SGHTA and FQGNSA. The length of the CDR3 is 14 residues. The V end was cut by 1 base, the J end by 3 bases, with 10 bases between. CDR3 loop: CASSLDDGYYEQYF. CDR3 DNA: TGTGCCAGCAGCTTAGATGACGGTTACTACGAGCAGTACTTC.

The table lists this clone with a count of one. The rearrangement uses TRBV11-2 and TRBJ1-2; D is undetermined. V was pared by 2 bases and J by 8 bases, with 18 bases between. CDR3 length: 15 amino acids. Germline V gene data show CDR1 as SGHAT and CDR2 as FQNNGV. The CDR3, as DNA: TGTGCCAGCAGCTTAAGGTTGGGGTATTCTTACGGCTACACCTTC. Translating it yields CASSLRLGYSYGYTF.

This chain uses TRBV7-9 with TRBJ2-5; 9 positions match TRBD1. V shed 6 bases, J shed 2 bases, and the junction held 4 bases outside the gene matches. CDR1 and CDR2 (germline): SEHNR, FQNEAQ (reference sequence). The CDR3 length is 14 residues. The CDR3 region has the DNA TGTGCCAGCAGTTGGACAGGGGAACAAGAGACCCAGTACTTC. This sequence encodes CASSWTGEQETQYF. The variable domain in full, completed from reference TRBV7-9 and TRBJ2-5, reads DTGVSQNPRHKITKRGQNVTFRCDPISEHNRLYWYRQTLGQGPEFLTYFQNEAQLEKSRLLSDRFSAERPKGSFSTLEIQRTEQGDSAMYLCASSWTGEQETQYFGPGTRLLVL.

The chain employs TRBV4-1 and TRBJ1-5; D gene uncertain. Germline loops: CDR1 MGHRA, CDR2 YSYEKL. This CDR3 spans 13 amino acids. V was pared by 2 bases and J by 7 bases, with 9 bases between. CDR3: CASSQLESQPQHF. The CDR3 DNA sequence: TGCGCCAGCAGCCAATTGGAGTCCCAGCCCCAGCATTTT.